This T cell receptor beta chain was captured in a study of T-cell reconstitution after alpha-beta-depleted transplantation in children. Unique molecular identifiers were used in preparing the TCRbeta library. From the PCR reads, TCRdb called clonotypes with MiXCR, one entry per CDR3 protein. The repertoire holds approximately 350,000 distinct CDR3 sequences, with under 13% as singletons. This sample comprised PBMCs from the stem cell graft donor, obtained from the stem cell graft. The sequence was obtained from a human donor who donated a stem cell graft to a child with acute lymphoblastic leukemia.

The CDR3 sequence is CASRAHGTANSPLHF. The CDR3 nucleotides read TGTGCCAGCAGAGCACACGGGACGGCAAATTCACCCCTCCACTTT. The rearrangement uses TRBV6-1 and TRBJ1-6, with TRBD1 as a possible D gene (5 bases). Looked up from germline, CDR1 is MNHNS and CDR2 is SASEGT. Trimming removed 6 bases from V and 7 bases from J, with 16 bases in between. CDR3 length: 15 residues.